The rows below give T cell receptor beta chains drawn from one sample of a study of T-cell reconstitution after alpha-beta-depleted transplantation in children. MiXCR, run by TCRdb on the PCR reads, gives a single entry per CDR3 protein. This sample has approximately 250,000 distinct CDR3 sequences; roughly a quarter occur once, and the top ten carry around 2.5%. The sequencing used PBMCs, collected before TCRalphabeta/CD19-depleted stem cell transplant. Receptors originate from a girl aged 2 to 10 with Fanconi anemia, due to receive a stem cell transplant. CDR3s include the opening cysteine and the closing phenylalanine or tryptophan. A D gene is named only where the DNA matches it firmly. Expanded clones are given a class, and other clones once, few, many or no size at all.

TRBJ2-1 TRBD2 many TRBV12-3/TRBV12-4 TGTGCCAGCACAAAACTAGCGGGGGCTCAAAGCTCCTACAATGAGCAGTTCTTC CASTKLAGAQSSYNEQFF
TRBJ2-2 TRBD1 many TRBV29-1 TGCAGCGTGAAGACAGGGTCCACCGGGGAGCTGTTTTTT CSVKTGSTGELFF
TRBJ2-3 . many TRBV20-1 TGCAGTGCTAGAGGACCAGGGGGGACAGATACGCAGTATTTT CSARGPGGTDTQYF
TRBJ2-7 TRBD2 few TRBV4-2 TGTGCCAGCAGCGCAGGACTAGCGGGAGTCTACGAGCAGTACTTC CASSAGLAGVYEQYF
TRBJ1-2 . few TRBV29-1 TGCAGCGTTGAACTGGGACAATCCTATGGCTACACCTTC CSVELGQSYGYTF
TRBJ1-1 . few TRBV7-9 TGTGCCAGCAGTCTCGACAAGACTCCTGAAGCTTTCTTT CASSLDKTPEAFF
TRBJ1-5 . . TRBV20-1 TGCAGTGCTAGAGCCAACAGAGCAAATCAGCCCCAGCATTTT CSARANRANQPQHF
TRBJ2-5 TRBD2 . TRBV7-9 TGTGCCAGCAGCTTAGTCACTAGCGGGAGAGAGACCCAGTACTTC CASSLVTSGRETQYF
TRBJ1-5 . . TRBV4-2 TGTGCCAGCAGCCTTGACCGGGGTTTGGGAAATCAGCCCCAGCATTTT CASSLDRGLGNQPQHF
TRBJ2-7 . few TRBV28 TGTGCCAGCAGTTTTAGGGGGGGGGGACCGGATACGAGCTTCTTC CASSFRGGGPDTSFF
TRBJ2-3 TRBD2 . TRBV29-1 TGCAGCGTGGCAAGGACTAGCGGGGACACAGATACGCAGTATTTT CSVARTSGDTDTQYF
TRBJ2-3 . few TRBV20-1 TGCAGTGCGCCGACCGCTCTGGGCTCAGATACGCAGTATTTT CSAPTALGSDTQYF
TRBJ2-4 TRBD2 . TRBV4-2 TGTGCCAGCAGCCAAGTGATGACTAGCGGGAGGGAAGTGGCCAAAAACATTCAGTACTTC CASSQVMTSGREVAKNIQYF
TRBJ2-7 . . TRBV21-1 TGTGCCAGCAGCAAGAGGGACGGACCATCCTACGAGCAGTACTTC CASSKRDGPSYEQYF
TRBJ2-4 . many TRBV20-1 TGCAGTGCTACGGACCGTTCAGCCAAAAACATTCAGTACTTC CSATDRSAKNIQYF
TRBJ2-1 TRBD1 many TRBV7-9 TGTGCCAGCAGCTTGATACAGGGGGCCAATGAGCAGTTCTTC CASSLIQGANEQFF
TRBJ2-1 TRBD2 many TRBV28 TGTGCCAGCAGTTTATTCCCAGGGACTATGGGAAATGAGCAGTTCTTC CASSLFPGTMGNEQFF
TRBJ2-1 . few TRBV29-1 TGCAGCGTTGAAAGACGTGGCTCCTACAATGAGCAGTTCTTC CSVERRGSYNEQFF
TRBJ2-5 TRBD2 few TRBV7-3 TGTGCCAGCAGCCTACTAGCGGAAGAGACCCAGTACTTC CASSLLAEETQYF
TRBJ2-1 . many TRBV5-1 TGCGCCAGCAGCTTTTGGCGGGAAGAGGTCAATGAGCAGTTCTTC CASSFWREEVNEQFF
TRBJ2-5 . many TRBV20-1 TGCAGTGCTAATGGGGTATTGGGAGAGACCCAGTACTTC CSANGVLGETQYF
TRBJ2-1 . many TRBV29-1 TGCAGCGTTGTTCAGAGTACGTTTGAGCAGTTCTTC CSVVQSTFEQFF
TRBJ2-2 TRBD2 many TRBV29-1 TGCAGCGTTGTGGATGAGACTAGCGGTAACACCGGGGAGCTGTTTTTT CSVVDETSGNTGELFF
TRBJ2-7 . many TRBV7-9 TGTGCCAGCAGCTTATTTGAAGGAGGGGCCTACGAGCAGTACTTC CASSLFEGGAYEQYF
TRBJ2-6 . . TRBV20-1 TGCAGTGCACCACCGTCGGGACAAGTCTTTCCCTCTGGGGCCAACGTCCTGACTTTC CSAPPSGQVFPSGANVLTF
TRBJ1-2 TRBD1 . TRBV30 TGTGCCTGGAGTGTACGGGCCAGGGGGCTTTTCTATGGCTACACCTTC CAWSVRARGLFYGYTF
TRBJ2-1 TRBD2 . TRBV20-1 TGCAGTGCTAGGCGAGCGGGGAGCTCCTACAATGAGCAGTTCTTC CSARRAGSSYNEQFF
TRBJ2-3 TRBD2 . TRBV7-3 TGTGCCAGCAGCTTTGGGGGACTACCCACAGATACGCAGTATTTT CASSFGGLPTDTQYF
TRBJ2-7 TRBD2 . TRBV4-2 TGTGCCAGCAGCCAGGCACCCGCGGGACTAGGTTACGAGCAGTACTTC CASSQAPAGLGYEQYF
TRBJ2-7 . . TRBV7-2 TGTGCCAGCAGCATCGGGACCCGCGTCTACGAGCAGTACTTC CASSIGTRVYEQYF
TRBJ2-7 TRBD2 many TRBV4-1 TGCGCCAGCAGCCAAGAACTAGCGGGAGGGGCCTACGAGCAGTACTTC CASSQELAGGAYEQYF
TRBJ2-2 TRBD2 many TRBV28 TGTGCCAGCAGTTCTGGTCTAGCGGACGGGGAGCTGTTTTTT CASSSGLADGELFF
TRBJ2-3 . . TRBV24-1 TGTGCCACCAGTGATAGCGGTCGAATAGATACGCAGTATTTT CATSDSGRIDTQYF
TRBJ1-4 . many TRBV6-1 TGTGCCAGCAGGAAACAGGGAACTAATGAAAAACTGTTTTTT CASRKQGTNEKLFF
TRBJ1-6 . . TRBV12-3/TRBV12-4 TGTGCCAGCAGTTCGCAGGGGACCTTACCGAATTCACCCCTCCACTTT CASSSQGTLPNSPLHF
TRBJ1-2 TRBD1 many TRBV5-6 TGTGCCAGCAGCTTGGGAACGGGACAGGGATATGGCTACACCTTC CASSLGTGQGYGYTF
TRBJ2-7 . . TRBV29-1 TGCAGCGTTGGGCATAATAGAAACCAGTACTTC CSVGHNRNQYF
TRBJ2-7 . few TRBV7-9 TGTGCCAGCAGCTTAAGTCCGACCAAAGGCGAGCAGTACTTC CASSLSPTKGEQYF
TRBJ2-1 . many TRBV6-2/TRBV6-3 TGTGCCAGCAGTTACTCGGGACTGATTAATGAGCAGTTCTTC CASSYSGLINEQFF
TRBJ2-3 TRBD2 few TRBV18 TGTGCCAGCTCACCAACTAGCGGGATAGATACGCAGTATTTT CASSPTSGIDTQYF
TRBJ2-7 TRBD2 many TRBV12-3/TRBV12-4 TGTGCCAGCAGTTTGACTAGCGGGAGGGCCGGCGAGCAGTACTTC CASSLTSGRAGEQYF
TRBJ1-2 TRBD1 . TRBV7-9 TGTGCCAGCAGCACACGGACAGGGGGCGACTATGGCTACACCTTC CASSTRTGGDYGYTF